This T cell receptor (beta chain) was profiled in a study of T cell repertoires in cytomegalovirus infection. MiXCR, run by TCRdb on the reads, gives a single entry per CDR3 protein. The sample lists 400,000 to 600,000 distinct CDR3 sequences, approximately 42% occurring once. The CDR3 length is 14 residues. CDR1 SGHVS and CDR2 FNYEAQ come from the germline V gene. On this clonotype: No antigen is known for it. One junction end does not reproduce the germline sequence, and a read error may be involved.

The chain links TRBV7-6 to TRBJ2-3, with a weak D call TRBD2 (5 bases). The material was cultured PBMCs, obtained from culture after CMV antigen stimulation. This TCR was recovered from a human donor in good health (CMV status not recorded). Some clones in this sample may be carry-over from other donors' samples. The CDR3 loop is CASSPDAGTDAQYF. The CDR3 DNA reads TGTGCCAGCAGCCCAGATGCGGGCACAGATGCGCAGTATTTT. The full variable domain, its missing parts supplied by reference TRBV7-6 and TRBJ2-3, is GAGVSQSPRYKVTKRGQDVALRCDPISGHVSLYWYRQALGQGPEFLTYFNYEAQQDKSGLPNDRFSAERPEGSISTLTIQRTEQRDSAMYRCASSPDAGTDAQYFGPGTRLTVL.